Below are 17 T cell receptor beta chains sequenced from a single sample in a study of shared clonotypes between healthy human individuals. Sequencing used immunoSEQ multiplex PCR; TCRdb keeps in-frame clones, though not all of them. The data contain 2 million to 3 million clones, more than 85% of them singletons. Input material: naive CD4+ T cells from PBMCs. As for subset: CD45RA+ positively selected. All receptors derive from a young man in good health. Some clones in this sample may be carry-over from other donors' samples.

J is TRBJ2-3 and V is TRBV30; 9 nucleotides agree with TRBD1. CDR3 length equals 15 residues. J lost 2 bases, V lost 5 bases, and 8 bases had no gene match. Per the germline V gene, CDR1 is GTSNPN and CDR2 is SVGIG (reference sequence). The chain's CDR3 is CAWCHWTGDTDTQYF. CDR3 nucleotides: TGTGCCTGGTGTCACTGGACAGGGGACACAGATACGCAGTATTTT.

This chain uses TRBV10-3 with TRBJ1-2; 7 bases line up with TRBD1. The CDR3 is 14 amino acids. The germline V gene encodes CDR1 ENHRY and CDR2 SYGVKD. V shed 0 bases and J 8 bases; nucleotides not matched to a gene: 6. The CDR3 DNA reads as TGTGCCATCAGTGAGTCAACAGGGGACCGGGGCTACACCTTC. Translation: CAISESTGDRGYTF.

The chain couples TRBV28 to TRBJ2-5; D remains unclear. The CDR3 is made up of 12 amino acids. The ends were cut back, 2 bases at V and 7 bases at J, with 8 bases in the middle. Per germline, CDR1 MDHEN and CDR2 SYDVKM. The CDR3 region is CASSLRFGTQYF. The CDR3 DNA follows: TGTGCCAGCAGTTTACGGTTTGGGACCCAGTACTTC. Full variable domain (rest looked up from reference TRBV28 and TRBJ2-5): DVKVTQSSRYLVKRTGEKVFLECVQDMDHENMFWYRQDPGLGLRLIYFSYDVKMKEKGDIPEGYSVSREKKERFSLILESASTNQTSMYLCASSLRFGTQYFGPGTRLLVL.

The genes are TRBV18 and TRBJ1-5; D is unclear. Trimming stripped 8 bases from V and 5 bases from J, with 13 bases between. The CDR3 runs 13 residues. From germline, CDR1 is KGHSH and CDR2 LQKENI. The CDR3 bases are TGTGCCAGCCAAGGGCCGGCTCATCAGCCCCAGCATTTT. This encodes CASQGPAHQPQHF.

About this clone itself: This sample also contains other DNA sequences that code for the same CDR3. The rearrangement joins TRBV25-1 to TRBJ2-3; D gene uncertain. Germline CDR1 reads MGHDK; CDR2 reads SYGVNS. The germline V and J ends were trimmed by 8 bases and 6 bases, with 15 bases remaining between them. The length of the CDR3 is 13 residues. The CDR3 loop reads CASQTPHEDTQYF. The CDR3 nucleotides read TGTGCCAGCCAGACCCCCCACGAGGATACGCAGTATTTT.

The J gene is TRBJ1-2, the V gene TRBV7-2, with D unclear. Germline V gene data show CDR1 as SGHTA and CDR2 as FQGNSA. V shed 3 bases and J shed 2 bases, with 7 bases lying between them. The CDR3 is made up of 13 amino acids. CDR3 region: CASSLPLNYGYTF. The CDR3 DNA follows: TGTGCCAGCAGCTTGCCCCTCAACTATGGCTACACCTTC.

The chain combines TRBV5-4 with TRBJ1-1; D is undetermined. Germline values: CDR1 SGHNT, CDR2 YYREEE (reference sequence). Trimming took off 3 bases at V and 1 base at J, with 10 bases between the two ends. The CDR3 has 14 residues. CDR3 DNA: TGTGCCAGCAGCTCGACCCTGGGGAACACTGAAGCTTTCTTT. As protein: CASSSTLGNTEAFF.

The chain combines TRBV6-4 with TRBJ1-2; possibly TRBD1 for D (6 bases). CDR3 length: 16 residues. Germline CDR1 reads MRHNA; CDR2 reads SNTAGT. V lost 3 bases to trimming and J lost 4 bases, with 18 bases between them. DNA of the CDR3: TGTGCCAGCAGTGATTCGGACAGCCCATTCACCTATGGCTACACCTTC. Protein sequence: CASSDSDSPFTYGYTF.

The chain joins TRBV18 to TRBJ1-2; no definite D call. The V end was cut by 3 bases, the J end by 0 bases, with 8 bases between. This CDR3 comprises 14 residues. Germline V gene lookup returns CDR1 KGHSH and CDR2 LQKENI. The CDR3: CASSPDFANYGYTF. The DNA of the CDR3 is TGTGCCAGCTCACCCGACTTCGCTAACTATGGCTACACCTTC.

The genes are TRBV5-1 and TRBJ2-6, with D unresolved. The germline V gene has CDR1 SGHRS and CDR2 YFSETQ. The CDR3 is 16 amino acids. Trimming shortened V by 4 bases and J by 2 bases, and 13 bases separated the two germline ends. The CDR3 coding sequence is TGCGCCAGCAGCCCCATGGGGATTACTGGGGCCAACGTCCTGACTTTC. Encoded protein: CASSPMGITGANVLTF.

This chain connects TRBV4-2 to TRBJ2-1; 10 bases align to TRBD2. From germline, CDR1 is LGHNA and CDR2 YNFKEQ. V was pared by 2 bases and J by 3 bases, with 4 bases of the junction left unmatched. This CDR3 is 16 amino acids long. The CDR3 here is CASSQNLAGDYNEQFF. The CDR3 DNA is TGTGCCAGCAGCCAAAATCTAGCGGGGGACTACAATGAGCAGTTCTTC.

CDR3 in amino acids: CASRNSGGAPGELFF. In DNA form, the CDR3 reads TGTGCCAGCAGGAATTCGGGGGGCGCCCCCGGGGAGCTGTTTTTT. The chain employs TRBV14 and TRBJ2-2; D possibly corresponds to TRBD2 (7 bases). The germline CDR1 and CDR2 sequences are SGHDN and FVKESK. The CDR3 contains 15 residues. The germline V and J ends were trimmed by 6 bases and 6 bases, with 17 bases remaining between them.

A remark on this clone: Germline is not matched at one junction end, which may reflect a read error. V gene TRBV2 combines with J gene TRBJ2-3; 9 bases agree with TRBD2. CDR3 length equals 14 residues. Germline V gene data show CDR1 as SNHLY and CDR2 as FYNNEI. DNA of the CDR3: TGTGCCAGCAGTGAGGGTAGCGGGAGTCCCCTGAGAAATTTT. Encoded protein: CASSEGSGSPLRNF.

The chain recombines TRBV5-1 with TRBJ2-1; D is possibly TRBD2 (5 bases). The V end was cut by 7 bases, the J end by 9 bases, with 20 bases between. CDR3 length equals 14 residues. Germline lookup yields CDR1 SGHRS and CDR2 YFSETQ. This CDR3 is CASGSSPGNGEQFF. In DNA, the CDR3 is TGCGCCAGCGGGTCGTCCCCCGGGAATGGTGAGCAGTTCTTC. Looking up the rest from reference TRBV5-1 and TRBJ2-1 gives the full variable domain: KAGVTQTPRYLIKTRGQQVTLSCSPISGHRSVSWYQQTPGQGLQFLFEYFSETQRNKGNFPGRFSGRQFSNSRSEMNVSTLELGDSALYLCASGSSPGNGEQFFGPGTRLTVL.

The J gene is TRBJ2-2, the V gene TRBV2; 13 nucleotides line up with TRBD2. The germline V gene encodes CDR1 SNHLY and CDR2 FYNNEI. The junction had 6 bases not matched to a gene; V was cut back by 7 bases and J by 4 bases. The CDR3 spans 16 residues. The CDR3 DNA reads TGTGCCAGCACCACTAGCGGGAGGGGGACCACCGGGGAGCTGTTTTTT. Amino acids: CASTTSGRGTTGELFF.

This clone has just a few counts. The identical CDR3 is also encoded by other nucleotide sequences in the sample. The V and J genes are TRBV29-1 and TRBJ1-1, with a tentative D call TRBD1 (6 bases). V lost 4 bases, J lost 2 bases, and 11 bases lay in between. The CDR3 length is 13 residues. Germline V gene lookup returns CDR1 SQVTM and CDR2 ANQGSEA. The CDR3 DNA follows: TGCAGCGTTGCTGGACAGCTAAACACTGAAGCTTTCTTT. Its protein product is CSVAGQLNTEAFF.

CDR3 sequence reads: CASSPGTSGKNTGELFF. For the CDR3, the DNA is TGTGCCAGCAGCCCTGGGACTAGCGGGAAGAACACCGGGGAGCTGTTTTTT. V and J are TRBV11-2 and TRBJ2-2, with 13 bases identical to TRBD2. Germline V gene sequence: CDR1 SGHAT, CDR2 FQNNGV. The CDR3 extends over 17 amino acids. Trimming cost V 5 bases and J 1 base; bases outside gene matches: 4.